Given below is one TCR beta chain in context. The data derive from a study of blood T cell repertoires in COVID-19. At the level of the study: Samples came from the United States, Italy and Spain, spanning acute and convalescent COVID-19. PBMCs, B-cell-depleted T cells, or T cells were the source of the cDNA or gDNA that made up the material.

In the original workflow: Amplified reference gene primers provided the basis for estimating nucleated cell counts. The table came from immunoSEQ multiplex PCR; TCRdb's copy has only in-frame clones and leaves some out. V and J calls and clone size follow that table, whereas D and trimming were derived from the DNA. This sample has about half a million clones, with roughly 85% found just once. The specimen was peripheral blood. The clonotype comes from a human donor in a cohort sampled during active COVID-19.

CDR3 loop: CASSMTGTGVSEQFF. The CDR3 nucleotides read TGTGCCAGCAGCATGACCGGGACAGGGGTCAGTGAGCAGTTCTTC. The chain employs TRBV7-8 and TRBJ2-1, with 10 bases fitting TRBD1. Looked up from germline, CDR1 is SGHVS and CDR2 is FQNEAQ. V was pared by 5 bases and J by 9 bases, with 10 bases of the junction left unmatched. The CDR3 covers 15 residues.